Below are 25 T cell receptor beta chains sequenced from a single sample in a study of blood T cell repertoires in COVID-19 (dated by TCRdb to 2019 to 2021). The library was generated by the immunoSEQ multiplex PCR assay. Imported from immuneACCESS, the table was reduced by TCRdb to in-frame sequences with V and J called. These copies leave out some clones; in studies compared against another copy, an unresolved V gene accounts for under half, and the cause of the remainder is not known. The table for this sample lists 250,000 to 300,000 clones; approximately 81% of them were counted only once. The biggest ten clones account for 2.5% to 3% of the sample. Sequencing was carried out using peripheral blood. These receptors originate from a woman between 55 and 75 years old with active or convalescent COVID-19.

This clone was recorded once. The chain joins TRBV18 to TRBJ2-2, with TRBD1 identical over 9 bases. Germline V gene sequence: CDR1 KGHSH, CDR2 LQKENI. CDR3 length: 15 amino acids. With 0 bases clipped from V and 6 bases from J, the junction kept 2 bases outside the gene matches. CDR3 sequence: CASSPPGQGPGELFF. The CDR3 nucleotides read TGTGCCAGCTCACCACCGGGACAGGGCCCCGGGGAGCTGTTTTTT.

The chain couples TRBV19 to TRBJ1-2; D is unclear. Germline V gene lookup returns CDR1 LNHDA and CDR2 SQIVND (reference sequence). The V end was cut by 3 bases, the J end by 0 bases, with 14 bases between. The CDR3 runs 16 residues. The CDR3 protein is CASSIQPGPANYGYTF. DNA of the CDR3: TGTGCCAGTAGTATTCAACCGGGTCCAGCTAACTATGGCTACACCTTC. The variable domain in full, with the rest retrieved from reference TRBV19 and TRBJ1-2, is DGGITQSPKYLFRKEGQNVTLSCEQNLNHDAMYWYRQDPGQGLRLIYYSQIVNDFQKGDIAEGYSVSREKKESFPLTVTSAQKNPTAFYLCASSIQPGPANYGYTFGSGTRLTVV.

The V and J genes are TRBV11-2 and TRBJ1-2; D not resolved. V was shortened by 7 bases and J by 8 bases, with 17 bases between the two germline ends. This CDR3 spans 13 amino acids. Germline CDR1 is SGHAT and CDR2 is FQNNGV. CDR3 in amino acids: CASTRPPSEGYTF. CDR3 bases: TGTGCCAGCACCCGTCCGCCTTCGGAGGGCTACACCTTC. Together with reference TRBV11-2 and TRBJ1-2, the CDR3 gives the full variable domain: EAGVAQSPRYKIIEKRQSVAFWCNPISGHATLYWYQQILGQGPKLLIQFQNNGVVDDSQLPKDRFSAERLKGVDSTLKIQPAKLEDSAVYLCASTRPPSEGYTFGSGTRLTVV.

This clone was counted once. The rearrangement joins TRBV27 to TRBJ1-1, with TRBD1 matching over 11 bases. CDR1 MNHEY and CDR2 SMNVEV come from the germline V gene (reference sequence). The CDR3 totals 14 residues. Germline trimming cut 6 bases from V and 4 bases from J; bases unmatched to any gene: 4. DNA for the CDR3: TGTGCCAGCAGAGGACAGGGGGCGCGCACTGAAGCTTTCTTT. Residues: CASRGQGARTEAFF.

The chain is built from TRBV6-1 and TRBJ1-2, with D unresolved. The CDR3 runs 14 residues. Germline assignment: CDR1 MNHNS and CDR2 SASEGT. The V gene lost 3 bases and the J gene lost 4 bases, with 12 bases spanning the gap. CDR3 in amino acids: CASSDEGEAYGYTF. DNA for the CDR3: TGTGCCAGCAGTGATGAGGGTGAGGCCTATGGCTACACCTTC.

V gene TRBV7-2 combines with J gene TRBJ2-1; 9 positions match TRBD2. The CDR3 runs 15 residues. CDR1 and CDR2 (germline): SGHTA, FQGNSA. V lost 2 bases, J lost 8 bases, and 7 bases stayed unmatched. The chain's CDR3 is CASSLSVAGVHEQFF. In DNA form, the CDR3 reads TGTGCCAGCAGCTTATCGGTAGCGGGGGTCCATGAGCAGTTCTTC.

The V call is TRBV5-1, the J call TRBJ2-7; 9 nucleotides line up with TRBD2. Germline values: CDR1 SGHRS, CDR2 YFSETQ. Unmatched junction bases numbered 11, after V lost 0 bases and J lost 7 bases. This CDR3 is built from 16 residues. The CDR3 bases are TGCGCCAGCAGCTTGGAGGCCGCGGGGGGGCCGGGAGAGCAGTACTTC. Protein: CASSLEAAGGPGEQYF.

This clone has a handful of counts. This chain joins TRBV14 and TRBJ1-1, with a possible D match to TRBD1 (5 bases). In germline, CDR1 is SGHDN, CDR2 FVKESK. This CDR3 comprises 18 residues. The germline V and J ends were trimmed by 0 bases and 6 bases, with 23 bases remaining between them. CDR3 residues: CASSQERGGSARWPEAFF. CDR3 DNA: TGTGCCAGCAGCCAAGAACGCGGGGGTTCCGCGCGGTGGCCTGAAGCTTTCTTT.

The chain uses TRBV24-1 and TRBJ2-1; 8 nucleotides agree with TRBD1. The V gene's germline CDR1 is KGHDR and CDR2 SFDVKD. Trimming took 3 bases from V and 5 from J; bases not matched to a gene: 20. The CDR3 is 20 residues long. The CDR3 DNA follows: TGTGCCACCAGTGATGCGGGCGTGACCCTCAGGGACAGGAGTAACAATGAGCAGTTCTTC. Translation gives CATSDAGVTLRDRSNNEQFF.

The sample holds one count of this clone. The chain's CDR3 is CASSPTRGRATDTQYF. In nucleotides, the CDR3 is TGTGCCAGTAGTCCTACAAGGGGGAGAGCCACAGATACGCAGTATTTT. This chain uses TRBV19 with TRBJ2-3, with a tentative D call TRBD1 (6 bases). Trimming removed 5 bases from V and 2 bases from J, with 17 bases in between. In germline, CDR1 is LNHDA, CDR2 SQIVND (reference sequence). This CDR3 region has 16 residues.

The chain joins TRBV4-2 to TRBJ2-3; 12 bases align to TRBD2. CDR1 LGHNA and CDR2 YNFKEQ come from the germline V gene. The CDR3 has 19 residues. Trimming at V came to 0 bases and at J to 0 bases, leaving 7 bases not matched to a gene. CDR3 amino acids: CASSQDYATSGGSTDTQYF. CDR3 in DNA: TGTGCCAGCAGCCAAGACTACGCGACTAGCGGGGGTAGCACAGATACGCAGTATTTT.

This clone was observed a handful of times. The V gene is TRBV30, the J gene TRBJ2-2; D might be TRBD2 (5 bases). The CDR3 spans 15 residues. Trimming took 0 bases from V and 4 from J, leaving 12 bases between them. Germline-derived CDR1 and CDR2 are GTSNPN and SVGIG (reference sequence). For the CDR3, the DNA is TGTGCCTGGAGTGTAAGCTTCGGGGTCACCGGGGAGCTGTTTTTT. Translating gives CAWSVSFGVTGELFF.

This clone was observed many times. Other DNA sequences in the sample encode the same CDR3. The chain uses TRBV5-1 and TRBJ2-5; D is possibly TRBD1 (5 bases). The CDR3 sequence is 12 residues long. Trimming pared 2 bases from V and 3 bases from J, leaving 5 bases between. The germline V gene encodes CDR1 SGHRS and CDR2 YFSETQ. The CDR3 nucleotides read TGCGCCAGCAGCTTAGGGGAAGAGACCCAGTACTTC. Residues: CASSLGEETQYF.

The chain uses TRBV6-5 and TRBJ2-3; 8 bases match TRBD2. The V and J ends lost 5 bases and 3 bases, in that order; junction bases with no gene match: 7. The CDR3 length is 15 residues. CDR1 is MNHEY and CDR2 is SVGAGI in the germline V gene. This chain's CDR3 is CASSPPGGGTDTQYF. The CDR3 region has the DNA TGTGCCAGCAGTCCCCCGGGGGGGGGAACAGATACGCAGTATTTT.

Regarding this clone: One end of the junction is discordant with germline, which a read error may explain. The J gene is TRBJ1-3, the V gene TRBV7-7; 10 bases match TRBD1. CDR3 length: 16 amino acids. Germline assignment: CDR1 SSHAT and CDR2 FNYEAQ (reference sequence). The CDR3 DNA sequence: TGTGCTAGCAGCTTAGGGGGGACAGGGGCTGGAAACACCATATATTTT. This gives the protein CASSLGGTGAGNTIYF.

V usage is TRBV6-5 and J usage is TRBJ1-1; possibly TRBD1 for D (6 bases). CDR1 is MNHEY and CDR2 is SVGAGI in the germline V gene. The V end lost 2 bases, the J end lost 0 bases, and 13 bases lay between the germline ends. The CDR3 contains 16 residues. CDR3 bases: TGTGCCAGCAGTTACCGGACAGCTAGTATGAACACTGAAGCTTTCTTT. Protein sequence: CASSYRTASMNTEAFF.

The chain employs TRBV7-2 and TRBJ2-5; D gene ambiguous. This CDR3 has 15 amino acids. Germline values: CDR1 SGHTA, CDR2 FQGNSA. The V gene lost 1 base and the J gene lost 2 bases, with 11 bases spanning the gap. The CDR3 loop is CASSLGSQSQETQYF. CDR3 DNA sequence: TGTGCCAGCAGCTTAGGGTCCCAGTCTCAAGAGACCCAGTACTTC.

The genes are TRBV6-5 and TRBJ1-4; tentatively, D is TRBD1 (5 bases). Between the trimmed V and J ends, which lost 3 bases and 4 bases, there was a span of 12 bases. The CDR3 covers 15 residues. The V gene's germline CDR1 is MNHEY and CDR2 SVGAGI. In DNA, the CDR3 is TGTGCCAGCAGTTATTCGGCGGGACGTAATGAAAAACTGTTTTTT. It specifies CASSYSAGRNEKLFF.

The chain has TRBV5-1 and TRBJ2-3, with a possible D match to TRBD1 (6 bases). The CDR3 loop spans 15 amino acids. The germline V gene encodes CDR1 SGHRS and CDR2 YFSETQ. Between the trimmed V and J ends, which lost 4 bases and 2 bases, there was a span of 14 bases. CDR3 sequence: CASSPDSPSTDTQYF. CDR3 coding DNA: TGCGCCAGCAGCCCGGACAGTCCTTCCACAGATACGCAGTATTTT.

The chain joins TRBV9 to TRBJ1-1; 7 nucleotides agree with TRBD1. This CDR3 contains 15 residues. Germline CDR1 and CDR2: SGDLS and YYNGEE. The V segment lost 0 bases and the J segment 3 bases; nucleotides outside the gene matches: 5. The CDR3 nucleotides read TGTGCCAGCAGCGTAGGGGGGGACAGACACACTGAAGCTTTCTTT. It specifies CASSVGGDRHTEAFF.

The rearrangement joins TRBV7-2 to TRBJ2-7; 11 bases map to TRBD2. CDR1 and CDR2 from the germline V gene are SGHTA and FQGNSA. The CDR3 sequence is 15 residues long. Unmatched junction bases numbered 7, after V lost 5 bases and J lost 4 bases. CDR3 amino acids: CASSPSSGGIYEQYF. The CDR3 DNA sequence: TGTGCCAGCAGCCCCTCTAGCGGGGGGATTTACGAGCAGTACTTC.

In this sample, this clone turned up a few times. The chain couples TRBV7-6 to TRBJ1-4; no clear D gene. The CDR3 has 13 amino acids. CDR1 and CDR2 (germline): SGHVS, FNYEAQ. V was pared by 5 bases and J by 11 bases, with 15 bases between. The DNA of the CDR3 is TGTGCCAGCAGCCCAGTCGGGTTGACGAAACTGTTTTTT. Its translation: CASSPVGLTKLFF.

The genes are TRBV6-4 and TRBJ1-5; TRBD1 matches 7 bases. This CDR3 spans 16 amino acids. V lost 6 bases and J lost 0; bases outside the gene matches: 8. Germline loops: CDR1 MRHNA, CDR2 SNTAGT. The CDR3, as DNA: TGTGCCAGCAGGCGACAGGGCCTTAATAGCAATCAGCCCCAGCATTTT. Translation gives CASRRQGLNSNQPQHF.

J is TRBJ1-2 and V is TRBV12-5; no definite D call. V dropped 0 bases and J dropped 13 bases, with 12 bases sitting between them. The CDR3 runs 12 residues. The germline CDR1 and CDR2 sequences are LGHNT and FRNRAP. The CDR3 DNA is TGTGCTAGTGGTTTGGTAGGCGGCCGAACCACCTTC. Protein: CASGLVGGRTTF. The full variable domain, in which reference TRBV12-5 and TRBJ1-2 provide the parts outside the CDR3, is DARVTQTPRHKVTEMGQEVTMRCQPILGHNTVFWYRQTMMQGLELLAYFRNRAPLDDSGMPKDRFSAEMPDATLATLKIQPSEPRDSAVYFCASGLVGGRTTFGSGTRLTVV.

V and J are TRBV29-1 and TRBJ1-1; TRBD1 agrees at 8 bases. Germline CDR1 reads SQVTM; CDR2 reads ANQGSEA. The junction had 2 bases not matched to a gene; V was cut back by 2 bases and J by 6 bases. This CDR3 contains 12 residues. DNA for the CDR3: TGCAGCGTTGAACGGACAGGGCCTGAAGCTTTCTTT. Translating gives CSVERTGPEAFF.